These 8 T cell receptor beta chains share one sample of origin, sequenced in a study of blood T cell repertoires in COVID-19. Assay: immunoSEQ multiplex PCR; the TCRdb copy retains only in-frame clones and omits some. There are fewer than 150,000 clones in the sample; around 78% occur only once, and roughly a tenth lies in the top ten. The sequencing sample was made of peripheral blood. Every receptor here comes from a human donor in a cohort sampled during active COVID-19.

V and J are TRBV2 and TRBJ2-3; 9 bases are shared with TRBD1. V gave up 2 bases and J gave up 5 bases; unmatched junction bases: 5. Germline V CDR1 and CDR2: SNHLY, FYNNEI. CDR3 size: 15 residues. CDR3: CASSEYRGLRDTQYF. The CDR3 DNA is TGTGCCAGCAGTGAATACAGGGGGCTTAGAGATACGCAGTATTTT.

The chain joins TRBV7-2 to TRBJ1-2; D is unclear. Germline V CDR1 and CDR2: SGHTA, FQGNSA. This CDR3 contains 16 residues. The V gene lost 5 bases and the J gene lost 0 bases, with 16 bases spanning the gap. The CDR3: CASSTSWAISNYGYTF. CDR3 bases: TGTGCCAGCAGCACCTCATGGGCGATTTCTAACTATGGCTACACCTTC.

This clone was counted between two and nine times. This chain links TRBV10-1 with TRBJ2-7, with D tentatively TRBD1 (5 bases). V gave up 3 bases and J gave up 3 bases, with 6 bases separating them. From germline, CDR1 is WNHNN and CDR2 SYGVQD (reference sequence). CDR3 size: 12 residues. In DNA, the CDR3 is TGCGCCAGCAGTGAAGGGGTCTACGAGCAGTACTTC. Residues: CASSEGVYEQYF.

The chain recombines TRBV4-1 with TRBJ1-4, with 9 bases fitting TRBD1. Germline values: CDR1 MGHRA, CDR2 YSYEKL. The CDR3 runs 15 residues. V was clipped by 0 bases and J by 8 bases; unmatched bases: 4. The CDR3 coding sequence is TGCGCCAGCAGCCAAGATTCCGGGACAGGGGAAAAACTGTTTTTT. It specifies CASSQDSGTGEKLFF.

This clone was seen only a few times. The rearrangement links TRBV6-5 to TRBJ2-7; perhaps TRBD1 as D (6 bases). Germline assignment: CDR1 MNHEY and CDR2 SVGAGI. V dropped 5 bases and J dropped 2 bases, with 10 bases sitting between them. This CDR3 comprises 13 residues. DNA of the CDR3: TGTGCCAGCAGTCGACGGACAGCCTACGAGCAGTACTTC. It translates to CASSRRTAYEQYF.

The rearrangement links TRBV12-3 or TRBV12-4 to TRBJ2-7; D gene uncertain. Trimming removed 6 bases from V and 2 bases from J, with 11 bases in between. This CDR3 spans 13 amino acids. The CDR3 coding sequence is TGTGCCAGCAGCCCCTACGCTACCTACGAGCAGTACTTC. Encoded protein: CASSPYATYEQYF.

The chain has TRBV27 and TRBJ1-1; TRBD1 is a possible D gene (6 bases). The CDR3 runs 12 residues. CDR1 MNHEY and CDR2 SMNVEV come from the germline V gene (reference sequence). The V end lost 5 bases, the J end lost 8 bases, and 12 bases lay between the germline ends. In DNA, the CDR3 is TGTGCCAGCAGTCTTGCCGGACAGGAAGCTTTCTTT. It codes for CASSLAGQEAFF.

The chain recombines TRBV11-2 with TRBJ2-1, with a weak D call TRBD1 (5 bases). This CDR3 is built from 15 residues. V was clipped by 1 base and J by 8 bases, with 15 bases between them. The germline V gene encodes CDR1 SGHAT and CDR2 FQNNGV. CDR3 region: CASSLVPLGVDEQFF. CDR3 nucleotide sequence: TGTGCCAGCAGCTTAGTCCCTTTAGGGGTGGATGAGCAGTTCTTC.